The rows below give T cell receptor beta chains drawn from one sample of a study of blood T cell repertoires in COVID-19. Here immunoSEQ multiplex PCR was the method, and the copy in TCRdb shows in-frame clones only, minus some. The table shows under 450,000 clones, with approximately 90% occurring only once. Specimen: peripheral blood. The receptors stem from a woman aged 45-65 years with COVID-19, enrolled during active disease. Each CDR3 is given with its conserved first and last residue. D genes are given only for firm matches. Not all rows give a size; the values are once, few, many and, for expanded clones, a class.

v_gene	j_gene	d_gene	abundance	CDR3aa	CDR3nt
TRBV10-2	TRBJ1-1	TRBD1	-	CASGGTANTEAFF	TGCGCCAGCGGCGGGACAGCGAACACTGAAGCTTTCTTT
TRBV30	TRBJ1-1	-	-	CAWSILTGNTEAFF	TGTGCCTGGAGTATTCTTACAGGGAACACTGAAGCTTTCTTT
TRBV5-6	TRBJ1-1	TRBD1	-	CASSRTGLTEAFF	TGTGCCAGCAGTCGGACAGGGCTAACTGAAGCTTTCTTT
TRBV29-1	TRBJ2-7	TRBD1	-	CSVAQGQPYEQYF	TGCAGCGTGGCCCAGGGACAGCCCTACGAGCAGTACTTC
TRBV5-1	TRBJ1-1	TRBD1	-	CASSLGQGGNTEAFF	TGCGCCAGCAGCTTGGGACAGGGTGGGAACACTGAAGCTTTCTTT
TRBV5-1	TRBJ1-2	-	-	CASSLIRGDSGYTF	TGCGCCAGCAGCTTAATCAGGGGTGATTCGGGCTACACCTTC
TRBV5-1	TRBJ1-2	-	-	CASSPGLRDGYTF	TGCGCCAGCAGCCCGGGACTCAGGGATGGCTACACCTTC
TRBV3-1/TRBV3-2	TRBJ1-6	TRBD1	-	CASSQDRGGGGSPLHF	TGTGCCAGCAGCCAAGATCGAGGGGGCGGGGGGTCACCCCTCCACTTT
TRBV7-2	TRBJ2-7	-	-	CASSPSVSNRLEQYF	TGTGCCAGCAGCCCAAGCGTTTCGAACCGGCTCGAGCAGTACTTC
TRBV3-1/TRBV3-2	TRBJ2-3	TRBD1	-	CASSRTGFGTDTQYF	TGTGCCAGCAGCCGGACAGGGTTTGGGACAGATACGCAGTATTTT
TRBV6-6	TRBJ2-1	-	-	CASISSYNEQFF	TGTGCCAGCATCAGCTCCTACAATGAGCAGTTCTTC
TRBV5-4	TRBJ1-1	-	-	CASSFEAAGTEAFF	TGTGCCAGCAGCTTCGAGGCAGCGGGCACTGAAGCTTTCTTT
TRBV19	TRBJ2-7	TRBD1	-	CASSLGQGAAYEQYF	TGTGCCAGTAGTCTAGGACAGGGGGCCGCCTACGAGCAGTACTTC
TRBV10-3	TRBJ2-4	TRBD1	-	CAISGGQGLDIQYF	TGTGCCATCAGTGGGGGACAGGGTCTGGACATTCAGTACTTC
TRBV14	TRBJ2-1	-	-	CASSQRTRSYNEQFF	TGTGCCAGCAGCCAAAGAACTAGGTCCTACAATGAGCAGTTCTTC
TRBV11-2	TRBJ2-7	-	-	CASSLATGSSQYF	TGTGCCAGCAGCTTAGCTACCGGTTCTTCCCAGTACTTC
TRBV12-3/TRBV12-4	TRBJ1-6	-	few	CASSFSNSPLHF	TGTGCCAGCAGTTTTAGTAATTCACCCCTCCACTTT
TRBV7-9	TRBJ1-2	-	-	CASSLSGARGRGDTF	TGTGCCAGCAGCTTAAGCGGGGCCAGGGGCCGGGGCGACACCTTC
TRBV2	TRBJ1-1	-	-	CARPRGTNEAFF	TGTGCCAGGCCTCGGGGAACAAATGAAGCTTTCTTT
TRBV29-1	TRBJ1-1	-	once	CSVHYRSEAFF	TGCAGCGTCCATTACAGGAGTGAAGCTTTCTTT
TRBV11-3	TRBJ2-1	TRBD2	-	CASSFGTSGGDEQFF	TGTGCCAGCAGCTTTGGGACTAGCGGGGGAGATGAGCAGTTCTTC
TRBV11-1	TRBJ1-6	-	once	CASSPRIGASPLHF	TGTGCCAGCAGCCCTAGGATAGGGGCTTCACCCCTCCACTTT